Shown below are 17 T cell receptor beta chains from a single sample sequenced in a study of cytomegalovirus exposure and HLA in healthy donors. PCR primers comprised 60 Vbeta and 13 Jbeta primers. The method was immunoSEQ multiplex PCR; TCRdb's version includes in-frame clones alone and lacks a portion of them. The sample shows over 150,000 clones, approximately 78% of them seen only once. Sequencing was done on a sample of PBMCs. Receptors were obtained from a girl aged 2 to 10 in good health and CMV-seropositive.

The chain is built from TRBV7-6 and TRBJ2-1; possibly TRBD2 for D (5 bases). The length of the CDR3 is 14 residues. The germline V gene has CDR1 SGHVS and CDR2 FNYEAQ. V shed 0 bases and J shed 5 bases, with 8 bases lying between them. CDR3 region: CASSLAPGNNEQFF. The CDR3 bases are TGTGCCAGCAGCTTAGCGCCCGGGAACAATGAGCAGTTCTTC.

This clone was counted only a few times. This chain joins TRBV7-9 and TRBJ2-2; 9 nucleotides align to TRBD2. This CDR3 region has 17 residues. V lost 5 bases, J lost 0 bases, and 7 bases stayed unmatched. CDR1 and CDR2 from the germline V gene are SEHNR and FQNEAQ (reference sequence). The CDR3 DNA reads TGTGCCAGCAGCGCTCCAAGCGGGAGGTCGAACACCGGGGAGCTGTTTTTT. Amino acid sequence: CASSAPSGRSNTGELFF.

The chain couples TRBV27 to TRBJ2-5; D is unclear. The CDR3 is 17 amino acids. The V gene lost 2 bases and the J gene lost 1 base, with 17 bases spanning the gap. Looked up from germline, CDR1 is MNHEY and CDR2 is SMNVEV (reference sequence). For the CDR3, the DNA is TGTGCCAGCAGTTTAAGGCCAGGTCCTTATCCCCAAGAGACCCAGTACTTC. Encoded protein: CASSLRPGPYPQETQYF.

This chain uses TRBV13 with TRBJ2-3; 7 nucleotides line up with TRBD1. Germline V gives CDR1 PRHDT, CDR2 FYEKMQ (reference sequence). V lost 4 bases and J lost 2; bases outside the gene matches: 12. The CDR3 contains 17 residues. The CDR3 DNA sequence: TGTGCCAGCAGCTCCAAAACCCTGGGACAGTACACAGATACGCAGTATTTT. Translation gives CASSSKTLGQYTDTQYF.

This clone was counted between two and nine times. The chain joins TRBV10-3 to TRBJ1-2, with 10 bases identical to TRBD1. Losses at the gene ends were 7 bases for V and 6 bases for J; bases not matched to a gene: 5. Germline CDR1 ENHRY, CDR2 SYGVKD. The CDR3 consists of 13 residues. The CDR3 reads CAIMGDRGHGYTF. Here the CDR3 DNA reads TGTGCCATCATGGGGGACAGGGGTCATGGCTACACCTTC.

CDR3 amino acids: CASSAGGLATYNEQFF. In DNA, the CDR3 is TGTGCCAGCAGCGCGGGAGGGCTGGCCACCTACAATGAGCAGTTCTTC. The chain uses TRBV5-4 and TRBJ2-1; 9 positions agree with TRBD2. This CDR3 contains 16 residues. Germline values: CDR1 SGHNT, CDR2 YYREEE (reference sequence). J gave up 2 bases and V 4 bases, and 7 bases lay outside the gene matches.

This chain links TRBV6-5 with TRBJ1-2; no clear D gene. The CDR3 spans 13 residues. V was cut by 2 bases and J by 7 bases, with 11 bases left in between. Germline V gene sequence: CDR1 MNHEY, CDR2 SVGAGI. CDR3 DNA: TGTGCCAGCAGTTACGAGGTCGGGAGTGGCTACACCTTC. Encoded protein: CASSYEVGSGYTF.

The count of this clone is one. The CDR3 region has the DNA TGTGCCAGCAGCTTGGCCTTAGAGACCCAGTACTTC. Translation: CASSLALETQYF. The gene calls are TRBV7-9 and TRBJ2-5; D gene unclear. The V and J ends lost 3 bases and 4 bases respectively, with 6 bases between them. Germline CDR1 SEHNR, CDR2 FQNEAQ (reference sequence). The CDR3 loop spans 12 amino acids.

The rearrangement joins TRBV30 to TRBJ2-3, with TRBD2 as a possible D gene (6 bases). The germline gives CDR1 GTSNPN, CDR2 SVGIG (reference sequence). V shed 3 bases and J shed 5 bases, with 21 bases lying between them. CDR3 length equals 16 residues. CDR3 nucleotide sequence: TGTGCCTGGAGCAATACCTCGAGGAGGGCCAGAGATACGCAGTATTTT. Translation gives CAWSNTSRRARDTQYF. The whole variable domain, remainder taken from reference TRBV30 and TRBJ2-3, is SQTIHQWPATLVQPVGSPLSLECTVEGTSNPNLYWYRQAAGRGLQLLFYSVGIGQISSEVPQNLSASRPQDRQFILSSKKLLLSDSGFYLCAWSNTSRRARDTQYFGPGTRLTVL.

This chain links TRBV28 with TRBJ1-1, with D possibly matching TRBD1 (5 bases). V was clipped by 3 bases and J by 2 bases, with 10 bases between them. Germline assignment: CDR1 MDHEN and CDR2 SYDVKM. The CDR3 covers 14 residues. The CDR3 spells CASSLTERNTEAFF. The CDR3 DNA sequence: TGTGCCAGCAGTTTGACAGAGAGAAACACTGAAGCTTTCTTT.

The chain combines TRBV4-1 with TRBJ2-7; the match to TRBD2 covers 8 bases. Germline lookup yields CDR1 MGHRA and CDR2 YSYEKL. The CDR3 contains 16 residues. With 4 bases clipped from V and 2 bases from J, the junction kept 10 bases outside the gene matches. The CDR3 bases are TGCGCCAGCAGCCCTTTAGGGACTAGTCAGCCCTACGAGCAGTACTTC. Protein sequence: CASSPLGTSQPYEQYF.

In this sample, this clone turned up once. The V call is TRBV6-1, the J call TRBJ1-5, with a possible D match to TRBD1 (5 bases). The CDR3 is made up of 12 amino acids. The V end lost 9 bases, the J end lost 4 bases, and 10 bases lay between the germline ends. Germline loops: CDR1 MNHNS, CDR2 SASEGT. The CDR3 DNA reads TGTGCCAGTACTCAGGGAAATCAGCCCCAGCATTTT. Residues: CASTQGNQPQHF.

The chain links TRBV19 to TRBJ2-3; 7 bases agree with TRBD1. Per the germline V gene, CDR1 is LNHDA and CDR2 is SQIVND (reference sequence). This CDR3 is built from 15 residues. The CDR3 DNA reads TGTGCTTCCGCCCCCACAGGGGACAACACAGATACGCAGTATTTT. Translating it yields CASAPTGDNTDTQYF.

J is TRBJ2-5 and V is TRBV6-1; possibly TRBD1 for D (5 bases). The CDR3 totals 12 residues. The V gene's germline CDR1 is MNHNS and CDR2 SASEGT. Deletions cut 9 bases from V and 2 bases from J, with 10 bases between. The CDR3 DNA follows: TGTGCCAGTCAGGGTTGGCAAGAGACCCAGTACTTC. This codes for CASQGWQETQYF.

This clone was seen just once. CDR3 residues: CASSRDYPNEQYF. The CDR3 nucleotides are TGTGCCAGCAGCCGGGACTACCCCAACGAGCAGTACTTC. This sequence joins TRBV7-9 and TRBJ2-7; TRBD2 aligns across 7 bases. Trimming took 5 bases from V and 5 from J; bases not matched to a gene: 6. Germline CDR1 and CDR2: SEHNR and FQNEAQ (reference sequence). The CDR3 is 13 amino acids.

This chain links TRBV6-5 with TRBJ2-3; TRBD1 matches at 7 bases. J gave up 5 bases and V 7 bases, and 6 bases lay outside the gene matches. The CDR3 has 13 residues. Looked up from germline, CDR1 is MNHEY and CDR2 is SVGAGI. The CDR3 loop is CASTEHRGDTQYF. As DNA, the CDR3 is TGTGCCAGCACAGAACACAGGGGAGATACGCAGTATTTT.

The chain employs TRBV30 and TRBJ1-1; D is undetermined. V was shortened by 0 bases and J by 11 bases, with 16 bases between the two germline ends. CDR1 is GTSNPN and CDR2 is SVGIG in the germline V gene (reference sequence). This CDR3 spans 13 amino acids. DNA for the CDR3: TGTGCCTGGAGTGTACGCAGGCACGACGACGCTTTCTTT. It translates to CAWSVRRHDDAFF. Complete variable domain (other parts from reference TRBV30 and TRBJ1-1): SQTIHQWPATLVQPVGSPLSLECTVEGTSNPNLYWYRQAAGRGLQLLFYSVGIGQISSEVPQNLSASRPQDRQFILSSKKLLLSDSGFYLCAWSVRRHDDAFFGQGTRLTVV.